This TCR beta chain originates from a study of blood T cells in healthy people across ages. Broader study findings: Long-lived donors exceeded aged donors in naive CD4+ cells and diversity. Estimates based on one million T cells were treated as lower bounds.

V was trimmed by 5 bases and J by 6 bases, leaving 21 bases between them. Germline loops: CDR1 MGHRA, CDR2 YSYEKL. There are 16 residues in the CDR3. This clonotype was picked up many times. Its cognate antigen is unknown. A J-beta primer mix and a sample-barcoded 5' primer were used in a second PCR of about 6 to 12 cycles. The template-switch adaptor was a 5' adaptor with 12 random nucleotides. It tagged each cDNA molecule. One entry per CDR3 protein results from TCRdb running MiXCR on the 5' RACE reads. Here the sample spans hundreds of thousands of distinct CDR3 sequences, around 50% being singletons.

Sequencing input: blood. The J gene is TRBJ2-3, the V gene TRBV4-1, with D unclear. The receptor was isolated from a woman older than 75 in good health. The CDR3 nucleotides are TGCGCCAGCAGCTCCCCCGCAGCGAGGTTTGCGGATACGCAGTATTTT. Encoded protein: CASSSPAARFADTQYF.